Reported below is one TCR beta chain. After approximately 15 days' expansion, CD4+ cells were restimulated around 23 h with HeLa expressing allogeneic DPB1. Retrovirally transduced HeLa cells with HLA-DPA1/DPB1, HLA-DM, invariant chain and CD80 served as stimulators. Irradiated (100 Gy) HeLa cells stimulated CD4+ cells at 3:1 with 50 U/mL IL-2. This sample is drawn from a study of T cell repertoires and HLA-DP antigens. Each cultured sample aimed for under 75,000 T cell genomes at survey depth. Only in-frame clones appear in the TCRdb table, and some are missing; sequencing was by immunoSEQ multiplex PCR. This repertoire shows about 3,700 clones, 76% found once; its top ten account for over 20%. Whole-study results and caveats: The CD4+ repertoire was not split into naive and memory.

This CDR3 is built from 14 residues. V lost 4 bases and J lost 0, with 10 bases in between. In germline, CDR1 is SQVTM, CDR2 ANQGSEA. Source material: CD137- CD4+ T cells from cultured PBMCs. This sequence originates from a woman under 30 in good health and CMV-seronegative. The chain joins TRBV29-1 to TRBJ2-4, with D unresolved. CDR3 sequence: CSVASPLAKNIQYF. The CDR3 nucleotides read TGCAGCGTTGCCAGTCCTCTAGCCAAAAACATTCAGTACTTC. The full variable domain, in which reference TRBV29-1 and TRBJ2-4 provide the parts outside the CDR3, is SAVISQKPSRDICQRGTSLTIQCQVDSQVTMMFWYRQQPGQSLTLIATANQGSEATYESGFVIDKFPISRPNLTFSTLTVSNMSPEDSSIYLCSVASPLAKNIQYFGAGTRLSVL.